This T cell receptor (beta chain) was captured in a study of cytomegalovirus exposure and HLA in healthy donors. Study results and limitations: Under in vitro conditions, a few CMV-associated chains were confirmed as specific for CMV antigens. Both high specificity and high sensitivity reportedly marked the classifier's diagnosis of cytomegalovirus status.

On this clone: Antigen unknown. One end of the junction does not line up with germline, which may come from a read error.

Each donor was nominally healthy when sampled (though unrecorded immune exposures were likely). A multiplex PCR was run with 60 Vbeta primers and 13 Jbeta primers. Clones were read by immunoSEQ multiplex PCR, and TCRdb kept only the in-frame ones, dropping some. The repertoire holds about 190,000 clones, with around 85% as singletons. The CDR3 runs 12 residues. Germline-derived CDR1 and CDR2 are SEHNR and FQNEAQ (reference sequence). This chain uses TRBV7-9 with TRBJ2-7; D gene ambiguous. The TCR was taken from a man in his fifties or sixties in good health and CMV-seronegative. The specimen was PBMCs. CDR3 bases: TGTTCCAGCTCTAATATCGTCCGCGAGCAGTACTTC. It translates to CSSSNIVREQYF.